These 21 T cell receptor beta chains share one sample of origin, sequenced in a study of shared clonotypes between healthy human individuals. Naive CD8 populations comprised CD45RO-negative cells positively selected for CCR7, excluding terminally differentiated effector memory CD45RA+ cells. TCRdb keeps only in-frame clones here, not all; method: immunoSEQ multiplex PCR. The table lists about 2 million clones, approximately 94% of them singletons. Sequences were obtained from naive CD8+ T cells sorted from blood. Every receptor here comes from a man aged 18 to 35 in good health.

The gene calls are TRBV16 and TRBJ1-2; no clear D. The V and J ends lost 0 bases and 1 base respectively, with 9 bases between them. CDR3 length: 15 residues. Germline V gene data show CDR1 as KGHSY and CDR2 as FQNENV. CDR3 sequence: CASSQSPGVNYGYTF. As DNA, the CDR3 is TGTGCCAGCAGCCAATCTCCGGGAGTTAACTATGGCTACACCTTC.

The J gene is TRBJ2-7, the V gene TRBV6-5; TRBD1 aligns across 9 bases. Germline V CDR1 and CDR2: MNHEY, SVGAGI. V shed 4 bases, J shed 3 bases, and the junction held 4 bases outside the gene matches. The CDR3 has 14 residues. The CDR3 reads CASSSGQGNYEQYF. The CDR3 bases are TGTGCCAGCAGTTCAGGACAGGGGAACTACGAGCAGTACTTC.

The chain couples TRBV13 to TRBJ2-7; D may be TRBD1 or TRBD2 (5 bases each). Trimming took 5 bases from V and 0 from J, leaving 17 bases between them. The V gene's germline CDR1 is PRHDT and CDR2 FYEKMQ (reference sequence). The CDR3 contains 16 residues. CDR3 nucleotides: TGTGCCAGCAGCCCCACCGGGACCATGAGCTCCTACGAGCAGTACTTC. It translates to CASSPTGTMSSYEQYF.

The chain employs TRBV27 and TRBJ2-7, with 11 bases aligning to TRBD1. The CDR3 consists of 16 residues. V trimming: 0 bases; J trimming: 3 bases; junction bases outside the gene matches: 4. Germline V lookup: CDR1 MNHEY, CDR2 SMNVEV (reference sequence). DNA for the CDR3: TGTGCCAGCAGTTTATCGATGGGGACAGGGGGCTACGAGCAGTACTTC. It translates to CASSLSMGTGGYEQYF.

This chain uses TRBV12-5 with TRBJ1-1; the D gene is possibly TRBD1 (6 bases). This CDR3 is built from 17 residues. Germline lookup yields CDR1 LGHNT and CDR2 FRNRAP. V was pared by 3 bases and J by 1 base, with 18 bases between. The CDR3 nucleotides read TGTGCTAGTGGTTTCCTCAAGACGGACAGAGAGAACACTGAAGCTTTCTTT. Translated, it gives CASGFLKTDRENTEAFF.

This clone was observed once. The V gene is TRBV11-2, the J gene TRBJ1-4, with D hard to call. Trimming shortened V by 0 bases and J by 7 bases, and 12 bases separated the two germline ends. CDR1 is SGHAT and CDR2 is FQNNGV in the germline V gene. The CDR3 spans 15 residues. CDR3 sequence reads: CASSLELLGAEKLFF. The CDR3 DNA sequence: TGTGCCAGCAGCTTAGAATTGCTCGGAGCTGAAAAACTGTTTTTT.

The genes are TRBV10-1 and TRBJ2-1, with TRBD1 identical over 10 bases. This CDR3 has 15 residues. Trimming cost V 1 base and J 8 bases; bases outside gene matches: 5. Per the germline V gene, CDR1 is WNHNN and CDR2 is SYGVQD (reference sequence). For the CDR3, the DNA is TGCGCCAGCAGTGAGTACGGGACAGGGGTTGATGAGCAGTTCTTC. Residues: CASSEYGTGVDEQFF.

The rearrangement links TRBV2 to TRBJ2-3; D remains unclear. Between the trimmed V and J ends, which lost 5 bases and 6 bases, there was a span of 12 bases. The CDR3 has 13 amino acids. Per the germline V gene, CDR1 is SNHLY and CDR2 is FYNNEI. The CDR3 sequence: CASSPPDTDTQYF. In DNA, the CDR3 is TGTGCCAGCAGTCCCCCTGACACGGATACGCAGTATTTT.

The chain joins TRBV4-2 to TRBJ1-1; no firm D call. The V end was cut by 0 bases, the J end by 1 base, with 9 bases between. The CDR3 runs to 15 residues. The germline gives CDR1 LGHNA, CDR2 YNFKEQ. As DNA, the CDR3 is TGTGCCAGCAGCCAAGACGGTTCGGCGAACACTGAAGCTTTCTTT. Amino acid sequence: CASSQDGSANTEAFF.

This rearrangement joins TRBV11-2 to TRBJ2-5; 8 nucleotides agree with TRBD2. Germline V gives CDR1 SGHAT, CDR2 FQNNGV. There are 16 residues in the CDR3. The ends lost 1 base at V and 7 bases at J; junction bases unmatched: 11. CDR3 nucleotide sequence: TGTGCCAGCAGCTTAGGAAATGGACTAGCCGGGGCGACCCAGTACTTC. As protein: CASSLGNGLAGATQYF.

In this sample, this clone turned up once. This chain links TRBV4-1 with TRBJ2-2; D is uncertain. Trimming stripped 6 bases from V and 7 bases from J, with 9 bases between. The length of the CDR3 is 12 residues. The germline V gene has CDR1 MGHRA and CDR2 YSYEKL. The CDR3: CASSLLGGELFF. The CDR3 nucleotides are TGCGCCAGCAGTTTACTGGGCGGGGAGCTGTTTTTT.

The J gene is TRBJ1-2, the V gene TRBV6-5; D remains ambiguous. V was clipped by 0 bases and J by 8 bases, with 10 bases between them. The CDR3 length is 13 residues. CDR1 is MNHEY, CDR2 SVGAGI, per germline. Here the CDR3 DNA reads TGTGCCAGCAGTTACTCGAAGACGTCGGGCTACACCTTC. Its protein is CASSYSKTSGYTF.

This chain connects TRBV4-1 to TRBJ2-2, with TRBD2 matching over 7 bases. The CDR3 contains 17 residues. Germline CDR1 MGHRA, CDR2 YSYEKL. V lost 0 bases, J lost 4 bases, and 8 bases stayed unmatched. CDR3 DNA: TGCGCCAGCAGCCAAGATAAGCCTAGCGGCCTCACCGGGGAGCTGTTTTTT. It encodes CASSQDKPSGLTGELFF.

J is TRBJ2-3 and V is TRBV25-1; no firm D call. Germline lookup yields CDR1 MGHDK and CDR2 SYGVNS. The V gene lost 4 bases and the J gene lost 4 bases, with 9 bases spanning the gap. CDR3 length: 13 amino acids. CDR3 loop: CASSVDLADTQYF. The CDR3 coding sequence is TGTGCCAGCAGTGTCGACTTAGCAGATACGCAGTATTTT.

Turning to this clone: This specimen includes other DNA sequences encoding the same CDR3. The chain carries TRBV7-9 and TRBJ2-3, with D maybe TRBD2 (5 bases). The CDR3 runs 15 residues. Trimming took off 2 bases at V and 0 bases at J, with 9 bases between the two ends. The germline gives CDR1 SEHNR, CDR2 FQNEAQ (reference sequence). CDR3 amino acids: CASSLTSGSTDTQYF. The CDR3, as DNA: TGTGCCAGCAGCTTAACAAGCGGAAGCACAGATACGCAGTATTTT.

The V and J genes are TRBV4-1 and TRBJ1-6; D is perhaps TRBD1 (6 bases). V lost 1 base and J 9 bases, leaving 13 bases between the germline ends. CDR1 is MGHRA and CDR2 is YSYEKL in the germline V gene. This CDR3 is 15 amino acids long. The CDR3: CASSQGGASGSPLHF. CDR3 bases: TGCGCCAGCAGCCAAGGGGGGGCTTCGGGTTCACCCCTCCACTTT.

In DNA, the CDR3 is TGTGCCAGATCATACCGGGCAGGGGTGGCTAACTATGGCTACACCTTC. Its translation: CARSYRAGVANYGYTF. J is TRBJ1-2 and V is TRBV6-4; D may be TRBD1 (6 bases). Trimming shortened V by 9 bases and J by 0 bases, and 20 bases separated the two germline ends. CDR3 length: 16 residues. The V gene's germline CDR1 is MRHNA and CDR2 SNTAGT.

V is TRBV4-1 and J is TRBJ2-7, with D maybe TRBD1 (5 bases). This CDR3 is 12 amino acids long. The V gene lost 1 base and the J gene lost 6 bases, with 7 bases spanning the gap. Germline lookup yields CDR1 MGHRA and CDR2 YSYEKL. Here the CDR3 DNA reads TGCGCCAGCAGCCAAGCAGGGATCGAGCAGTACTTC. It specifies CASSQAGIEQYF.

The J gene is TRBJ2-7, the V gene TRBV7-2; 11 nucleotides match TRBD2. The CDR3 has 14 amino acids. With V trimmed by 1 base and J by 5 bases, 1 base remained unmatched. Germline V gene lookup returns CDR1 SGHTA and CDR2 FQGNSA. CDR3 coding DNA: TGTGCCAGCAGCTTAGTAGCGGGAGGGGACGAGCAGTACTTC. It is translated as CASSLVAGGDEQYF.

This clone was detected once. V usage is TRBV7-8 and J usage is TRBJ2-3, with unresolved D. This CDR3 contains 15 residues. Trimming stripped 1 base from V and 1 base from J, with 9 bases between. Germline CDR1 and CDR2: SGHVS and FQNEAQ. The CDR3 loop reads CASSLGDPGTDTQYF. The DNA for the CDR3 is TGTGCCAGCAGCTTAGGGGATCCTGGCACAGATACGCAGTATTTT.

The sample holds one count of this clone. The J gene is TRBJ2-7, the V gene TRBV7-6; possible D gene TRBD2, 6 bases. The V gene lost 8 bases and the J gene lost 2 bases, with 13 bases spanning the gap. CDR1 and CDR2 (germline): SGHVS, FNYEAQ. The CDR3 is 13 amino acids. This CDR3 reads CASGYTGAYEQYF. The CDR3 DNA follows: TGTGCCAGCGGTTATACGGGAGCCTACGAGCAGTACTTC.